The rows below give T cell receptor beta chains drawn from one sample of a study of cytomegalovirus exposure and HLA in healthy donors. The repertoire was sequenced with immunoSEQ multiplex PCR; TCRdb's copy has only in-frame clones and lacks some. The data contain 88,000 or so clones, 62% of them singletons. The sample comprised PBMCs. These receptors were collected from a male donor in good health and CMV-seropositive. CDR3s include the opening cysteine and the closing phenylalanine or tryptophan. The D gene is left open where the match is weak. Rows give clone size only sometimes, using once, few, many, or a class for an expanded clone.

CASSPNRARETQYF	TGTGCCAGTAGTCCAAACAGGGCTCGGGAGACCCAGTACTTC	NA	TRBV19	NA	TRBJ2-5	14
CASSYGQGSTGELFF	TGTGCCAGCAGTTACGGTCAGGGGAGCACCGGGGAGCTGTTTTTT	NA	TRBV6-5	NA	TRBJ2-2	15
CASSAREDTEAFF	TGTGCCAGCAGTGCCCGGGAGGACACTGAAGCTTTCTTT	NA	TRBV6-4	NA	TRBJ1-1	13
CASSSTSVDTGELFF	TGTGCCAGCAGCTCAACTAGCGTCGACACCGGGGAGCTGTTTTTT	TRBD2	TRBV9	few	TRBJ2-2	15
CASSLGQGFTDTQYF	TGTGCCAGCAGCTTGGGACAGGGGTTTACAGATACGCAGTATTTT	TRBD1	TRBV11-2	NA	TRBJ2-3	15
CASSQGGDSYGYTF	TGTGCCAGCAGTCAAGGTGGGGACAGCTATGGCTACACCTTC	TRBD1	TRBV28	NA	TRBJ1-2	14
CASSLRTGSYSGNEQFF	TGTGCCAGCAGTTTGCGGACAGGGTCGTACAGCGGCAATGAGCAGTTCTTC	TRBD1	TRBV27	NA	TRBJ2-1	17
CASSQEAGVITGELFF	TGCGCCAGCAGCCAAGAAGCGGGGGTAATTACCGGGGAGCTGTTTTTT	TRBD2	TRBV4-1	NA	TRBJ2-2	16
CASNGGLQSTDTQYF	TGCGCCAGCAACGGGGGACTGCAGAGCACAGATACGCAGTATTTT	NA	TRBV5-1	NA	TRBJ2-3	15
CSARVTGGSGDTQYF	TGCAGCGCCCGAGTGACAGGGGGAAGTGGAGATACGCAGTATTTT	TRBD1	TRBV29-1	NA	TRBJ2-3	15
CASSLPSGTGSGYTF	TGTGCCAGCAGCCTGCCCTCCGGGACAGGGAGTGGCTACACCTTC	TRBD1	TRBV5-4	few	TRBJ1-2	15
CASSYSWLGSSYEQYF	TGTGCCAGCAGTTACTCGTGGTTGGGGAGCTCCTACGAGCAGTACTTC	NA	TRBV6-5	few	TRBJ2-7	16
CATSREVAMNTEAFF	TGTGCCACCAGCAGAGAGGTCGCTATGAACACTGAAGCTTTCTTT	NA	TRBV15	NA	TRBJ1-1	15
CASSIGEDEQYF	TGCGCCAGCAGCATAGGGGAGGACGAGCAGTACTTC	NA	TRBV5-1	NA	TRBJ2-7	12
CASIPGTVENTIYF	TGTGCCAGCATCCCCGGGACAGTCGAAAACACCATATATTTT	TRBD1	TRBV6-1	few	TRBJ1-3	14
CASSLSGTGFSPLHF	TGTGCCAGCAGCCTATCCGGGACAGGGTTTTCACCCCTCCACTTT	TRBD1	TRBV5-4	NA	TRBJ1-6	15
CASSMGDNGNTIYF	TGTGCCAGTAGTATGGGGGACAACGGAAACACCATATATTTT	NA	TRBV19	NA	TRBJ1-3	14
CATSGGANYNEQFF	TGTGCCACCTCCGGGGGGGCGAATTACAATGAGCAGTTCTTC	TRBD2	TRBV7-2	NA	TRBJ2-1	14
CASSLAGSTDTQYF	TGCGCCAGCAGCTTGGCAGGGAGCACAGATACGCAGTATTTT	NA	TRBV5-1	NA	TRBJ2-3	14
CASSPDREGSKQYF	TGTGCCAGCAGCCCGGACAGGGAAGGAAGTAAGCAGTACTTC	TRBD1	TRBV7-9	NA	TRBJ2-5	14